The rows below give T cell receptor beta chains drawn from one sample of a study of cytomegalovirus exposure and HLA in healthy donors. The method was immunoSEQ multiplex PCR; TCRdb's version includes in-frame clones alone and lacks a portion of them. Of roughly 60,000 clones in the sample, about 96% are singletons; the top ten hold about 0.96%. Material: PBMCs. These receptors all come from a man younger than 35 in good health and CMV-seronegative. Both conserved end residues are part of each CDR3. The D gene is left open where the match is weak. A row's size may be missing; if present it is once, few, many or a size class.

cdr3_length j_call d_call v_call clone_size cdr3_nt cdr3_aa
14 TRBJ2-2 NA TRBV10-1 NA TGCGCCAGCAGTGAAAGGCTTATCAGGGGGGAGCTGTTTTTT CASSERLIRGELFF
15 TRBJ1-5 NA TRBV5-5 NA TGTGCCAGCAGCTTGTATTACGGGAGCAATCAGCCCCAGCATTTT CASSLYYGSNQPQHF
14 TRBJ1-1 NA TRBV28 once TGTGCCACCTTAAACCCCCAGGGCCGGACTGAAGCTTTCTTT CATLNPQGRTEAFF
13 TRBJ2-2 NA TRBV14 NA TGTGCCAGCTCCCCGGGTTGGGTCGGGGAGCTGTTTTTT CASSPGWVGELFF
14 TRBJ2-7 NA TRBV5-1 NA TGCGCCAGCAGCCCACTGCACAGGGCTTACGAGCAGTACTTC CASSPLHRAYEQYF
12 TRBJ2-7 TRBD1 TRBV7-8 NA TGTGCCAGCAGCTTTGACAGGGGCGAGCAGTACTTC CASSFDRGEQYF
13 TRBJ2-7 TRBD2 TRBV4-3 NA TGCGCCAGCAGCCCATCCGGGACTAGCGGGAGAATATTC CASSPSGTSGRIF
15 TRBJ2-2 NA TRBV10-3 NA TGTGCCATCAGTCCTACCGGTCATGACACCGGGGAGCTGTTTTTT CAISPTGHDTGELFF
17 TRBJ2-5 TRBD1 TRBV6-4 NA TGTGCCAGCAGTGACGGCAGGGGGCAAAGGCTCCAAGAGACCCAGTACTTC CASSDGRGQRLQETQYF
13 TRBJ1-1 TRBD1 TRBV29-1 NA TGCAGCTTCCAGGGGGGACTTAACACTGAAGCTTTCTTT CSFQGGLNTEAFF
14 TRBJ2-1 NA TRBV29-1 NA TGCAGCGTTGAAGACGGGAGTTTCTACAATGAGCAGTTCTTC CSVEDGSFYNEQFF